This T cell receptor (beta chain) was sequenced for a study of beta chain features in type 1 diabetes. Note on this clone: Its specificity is unknown.

Findings and caveats of the study: Insertion counts at VDJ junctions were lower in type 1 diabetes patients, who also showed more deletions there. Across all four CD4+ subsets, people with type 1 diabetes showed modestly shorter TCRB CDR3s.

The CDR3 covers 15 residues. Germline loops: CDR1 SNHLY, CDR2 FYNNEI. V was cut by 5 bases and J by 0 bases, with 14 bases left in between. TCRB transcripts that were expressed got sequenced, as all of the isolated RNA had been reverse transcribed. Roughly 3.6 million reads was the average for naive, central memory and regulatory T cell samples. The table came from immunoSEQ multiplex PCR; TCRdb's copy has only in-frame clones and leaves some out. This table has over 200,000 clones, about a tenth appearing once. Cells sorted by CD45RO/CCR7/CD25/CD127/CD95/CD27 comprised CD4+ naive, central memory, regulatory and stem cell-like memory cells.

The clonotype originates from a man aged 25 to 40 with type 1 diabetes. Sequenced input: naive CD4+ T cells from blood. The rearrangement links TRBV2 to TRBJ2-7; D ambiguous. CDR3 loop: CASSLDSPSSYEQYF. The CDR3 nucleotides read TGTGCCAGCAGTCTAGACTCCCCGAGCTCCTACGAGCAGTACTTC.